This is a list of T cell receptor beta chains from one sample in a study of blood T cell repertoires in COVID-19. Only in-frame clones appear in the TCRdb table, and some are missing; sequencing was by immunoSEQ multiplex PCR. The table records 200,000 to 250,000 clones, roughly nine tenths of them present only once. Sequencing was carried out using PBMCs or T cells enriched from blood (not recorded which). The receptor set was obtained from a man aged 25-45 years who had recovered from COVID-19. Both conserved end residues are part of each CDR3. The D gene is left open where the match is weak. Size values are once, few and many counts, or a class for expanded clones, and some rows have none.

TGTGCCAGCAAGACTGAGGCGGGTACTGAAGCTTTCTTT | CASKTEAGTEAFF | TRBJ1-1 | . | . | TRBV2
TGTGCCAGCTCACCATTCGACAGCGCCTCCGGGGAGCTGTTTTTT | CASSPFDSASGELFF | TRBJ2-2 | . | . | TRBV18
TGTGCCAGCAGTCCTTATAGCAATCAGCCCCAGCATTTT | CASSPYSNQPQHF | TRBJ1-5 | . | . | TRBV7-8
TGTGCCAGCAGTGAATTGGGGACAGGGGAGGATGAAAAACTGTTTTTT | CASSELGTGEDEKLFF | TRBJ1-4 | . | TRBD1 | TRBV25-1
TGTGCCAGCAGCTTACAGTTTATGGCAGGGAACACAGATACGCAGTATTTT | CASSLQFMAGNTDTQYF | TRBJ2-3 | . | . | TRBV7-2
TGTGCCAGCAGCTATTGGGCTGGGGGCCACAATGAGCAGTTCTTC | CASSYWAGGHNEQFF | TRBJ2-1 | . | . | TRBV5-4
TGTGCCAGCAGCAAAGCGGGGACAGCGAACACTGAAGCTTTCTTT | CASSKAGTANTEAFF | TRBJ1-1 | once | . | TRBV21-1
TGCGCCAGCAGCTCCCGAGAAGATAATGAAAAACTGTTTTTT | CASSSREDNEKLFF | TRBJ1-4 | . | . | TRBV5-1
TGTGCCAGCAGTTCCGGGACAGGACTATATGGCTACACCTTC | CASSSGTGLYGYTF | TRBJ1-2 | . | TRBD1 | TRBV28
TGTGCCAGCAGCTCGATGACAGGGGGCGCCTCTGGGGCCAACGTCCTGACTTTC | CASSSMTGGASGANVLTF | TRBJ2-6 | . | TRBD1 | TRBV28
TGTGCCAGCAGCTTTAATCCAGCGGATGGCTACACCTTC | CASSFNPADGYTF | TRBJ1-2 | . | . | TRBV7-9
TGTGCCAGCACCGATCAACAGGCCCCTCGCGAGCAGTACTTC | CASTDQQAPREQYF | TRBJ2-7 | . | . | TRBV2
TGTGCCAGCAGCTTAGCTTTCGGGGACAGTCGAGAGGCAGATACGCAGTATTTT | CASSLAFGDSREADTQYF | TRBJ2-3 | . | TRBD1 | TRBV7-9
TGTGCCAGCAGCTCAGCGACCTCCGGGACAGGGACCTTCAAGCAGTACTTC | CASSSATSGTGTFKQYF | TRBJ2-7 | . | TRBD1 | TRBV11-1
TGCAGCGTTGAAGATTGGGACAGAAGCACAGATACGCAGTATTTT | CSVEDWDRSTDTQYF | TRBJ2-3 | . | TRBD1 | TRBV29-1
TGTGCCAGCAGCGCACAGGGTGGGGGTATGGAAAAACTGTTTTTT | CASSAQGGGMEKLFF | TRBJ1-4 | . | . | TRBV7-9
TGCAGCGTTGACGGGGGGGAATTTTCTGAAGCTTTCTTT | CSVDGGEFSEAFF | TRBJ1-1 | . | . | TRBV29-1
TGTGCCAGCAGTTACTTCGGGGTGGGGACCTACGAGCAGTACTTC | CASSYFGVGTYEQYF | TRBJ2-7 | . | . | TRBV6-5
TGTGCCAGCAGCTTAGGGGACGGACAGTACGAGCAGTACTTC | CASSLGDGQYEQYF | TRBJ2-7 | . | . | TRBV7-2
TGTGCCAGCAGTTTATCTCTAGCGGGGTCTACAGATACGCAGTATTTT | CASSLSLAGSTDTQYF | TRBJ2-3 | . | TRBD2 | TRBV28
TGTGCCAGCTCACCGCGGGAGTTGGGGTATGGCTACACCTTC | CASSPRELGYGYTF | TRBJ1-2 | . | . | TRBV18
TGTGCCAGCGGCGGGACTAACCGTTATACGCAGTATTTT | CASGGTNRYTQYF | TRBJ2-3 | . | TRBD2 | TRBV25-1
TGTGCCAGCAGCCCACAAGCAACTAATGAAAAACTGTTTTTT | CASSPQATNEKLFF | TRBJ1-4 | . | . | TRBV11-2
TGTGCCAGCAGCCGAACCGGGTCGGGGGGCAATCAGCCCCAGCATTTT | CASSRTGSGGNQPQHF | TRBJ1-5 | . | . | TRBV7-8
TGTGCCAGCAGCCCCTCCGACAGGAACACTGAAGCTTTCTTT | CASSPSDRNTEAFF | TRBJ1-1 | few | . | TRBV7-2
TGTGCCATCAGCCAGACAGAATCCACAGATACGCAGTATTTT | CAISQTESTDTQYF | TRBJ2-3 | once | . | TRBV10-3
TGTGCCAGCAGCGGGCTAGCGGGGTACAATGAGCAGTTCTTC | CASSGLAGYNEQFF | TRBJ2-1 | . | TRBD2 | TRBV11-2
TGCGCCAGTCGGGAACCTCAAGGAAACACCATATATTTT | CASREPQGNTIYF | TRBJ1-3 | . | . | TRBV5-1
TGTGCCAGCAGTAACACAGGGTCCGGGGAGCTGTTTTTT | CASSNTGSGELFF | TRBJ2-2 | . | . | TRBV12-3/TRBV12-4
TGTGCCAGAAGGGAGGAGGCCTCTGGGGCCAACGTCCTGACTTTC | CARREEASGANVLTF | TRBJ2-6 | . | . | TRBV5-3
TGCGCCAGCAGCTTGGTTGTCAGAAGCAATGAGCAGTTCTTC | CASSLVVRSNEQFF | TRBJ2-1 | . | . | TRBV5-1
TGTGCCAGCAGCTTGAATTCAGGGGACACCTATGGCTACACCTTC | CASSLNSGDTYGYTF | TRBJ1-2 | . | . | TRBV5-5
TGCGCCAGCAGTTTCGCGGGAGGCCCACCCCCTGAGCAGTTCTTC | CASSFAGGPPPEQFF | TRBJ2-1 | . | TRBD2 | TRBV10-2
TGTGCCACCAGTGATTGGGTCGCAGGGTGGTCCGAGCAGTACTTC | CATSDWVAGWSEQYF | TRBJ2-7 | . | . | TRBV24-1
TGCAGCGTTGTTCAGAACACTGAAGCTTTCTTT | CSVVQNTEAFF | TRBJ1-1 | . | . | TRBV29-1
TGTGCCAGCAGCAAAGCGAATTTAAGGAGCCCCGATCGATCACCCCTCCACTTT | CASSKANLRSPDRSPLHF | TRBJ1-6 | . | . | TRBV21-1
TGTGCCAGCAGTTCCGGGACTTATCTCGGGAACACTGAAGCTTTCTTT | CASSSGTYLGNTEAFF | TRBJ1-1 | . | . | TRBV27
TGTGCCAGCGCCCTCGCGGGCGGGGGGGCTCGGGATGAGCAGTTCTTC | CASALAGGGARDEQFF | TRBJ2-1 | . | TRBD2 | TRBV7-3
TGCGCCAGCAGCCCGGACCAGGGCGGCTACACCTTC | CASSPDQGGYTF | TRBJ1-2 | few | . | TRBV5-1
TGCAGTGCTACTGAGACAGGGGCTAACTTTAATTCACCCCTCCACTTT | CSATETGANFNSPLHF | TRBJ1-6 | . | TRBD1 | TRBV20-1
TGTGCCAGCAGCACCTCAGCCCAGGGGGCAAACTATGGCTACACCTTC | CASSTSAQGANYGYTF | TRBJ1-2 | . | TRBD1 | TRBV9